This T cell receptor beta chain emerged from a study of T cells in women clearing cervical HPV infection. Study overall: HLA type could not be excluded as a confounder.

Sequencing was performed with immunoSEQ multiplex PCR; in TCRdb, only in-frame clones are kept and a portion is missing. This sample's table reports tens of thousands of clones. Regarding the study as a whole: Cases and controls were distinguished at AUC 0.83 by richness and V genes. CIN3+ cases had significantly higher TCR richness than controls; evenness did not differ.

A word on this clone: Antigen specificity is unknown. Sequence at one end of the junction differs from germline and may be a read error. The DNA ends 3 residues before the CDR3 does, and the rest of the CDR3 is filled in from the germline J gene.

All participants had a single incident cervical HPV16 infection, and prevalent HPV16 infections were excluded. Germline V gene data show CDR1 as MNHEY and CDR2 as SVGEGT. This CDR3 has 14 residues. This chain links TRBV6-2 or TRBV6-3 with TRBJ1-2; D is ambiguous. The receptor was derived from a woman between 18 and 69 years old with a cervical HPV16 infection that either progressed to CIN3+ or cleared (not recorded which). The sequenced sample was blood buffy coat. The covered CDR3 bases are TGTGCCAGCAGTTACTTGACGGGTAACAATGGC. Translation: CASSYLTGNNG. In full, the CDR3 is CASSYLTGNNGYTF.